This T cell receptor beta chain comes out of a study of PD-L1 blockade in urothelial cancer. The CDR3 extends over 15 amino acids. With 0 bases removed from V and 7 bases from J, the gap between germline ends came to 16 bases. Germline V lookup: CDR1 SGHRS, CDR2 YFSETQ. The sample's time point: peripheral blood 6 weeks after treatment start. All patients carried locally advanced or metastatic urothelial carcinoma. The data were produced by immunoSEQ multiplex PCR, yet TCRdb's version contains in-frame clones alone and is incomplete. The sample contains around 26,000 clones, approximately 82% of which appear only once.

This chain connects TRBV5-1 to TRBJ1-2; D gene ambiguous. This receptor was obtained from a man in his 70s with urothelial cancer. The sequencing used PBMCs, collected around atezolizumab (anti-PD-L1) treatment. The CDR3 spells CASSLGSTSIGGYTF. The CDR3 nucleotides read TGCGCCAGCAGCTTGGGCAGTACAAGTATTGGTGGCTACACCTTC.